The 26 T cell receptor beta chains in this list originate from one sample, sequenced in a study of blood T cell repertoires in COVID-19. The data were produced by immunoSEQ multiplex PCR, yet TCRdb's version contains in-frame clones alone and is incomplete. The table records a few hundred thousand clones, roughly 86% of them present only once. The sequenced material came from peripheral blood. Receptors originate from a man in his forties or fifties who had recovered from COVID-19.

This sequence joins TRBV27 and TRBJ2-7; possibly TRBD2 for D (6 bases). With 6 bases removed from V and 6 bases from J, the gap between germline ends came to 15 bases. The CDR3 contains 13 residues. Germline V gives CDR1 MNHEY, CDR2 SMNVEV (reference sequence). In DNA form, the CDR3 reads TGTGCCAGCAGCCTACAACGGAGGGGCGAGCAGTACTTC. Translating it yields CASSLQRRGEQYF.

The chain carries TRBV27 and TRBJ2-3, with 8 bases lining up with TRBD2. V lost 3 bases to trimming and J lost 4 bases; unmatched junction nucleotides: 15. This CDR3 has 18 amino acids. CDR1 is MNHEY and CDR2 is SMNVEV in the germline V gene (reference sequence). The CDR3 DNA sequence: TGTGCCAGCAGTTTGGGGCGGGGGGCCCACGGTGGCCCAGATACGCAGTATTTT. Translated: CASSLGRGAHGGPDTQYF.

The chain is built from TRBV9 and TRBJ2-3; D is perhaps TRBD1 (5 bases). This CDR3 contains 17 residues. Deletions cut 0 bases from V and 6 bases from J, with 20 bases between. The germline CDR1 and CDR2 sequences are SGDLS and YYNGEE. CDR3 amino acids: CASSVDTGLISKDTQYF. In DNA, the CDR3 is TGTGCCAGCAGCGTAGACACAGGCCTTATCAGTAAGGATACGCAGTATTTT.

The CDR3 DNA reads as TGTGCCAGCAGCTGGACAGGCTCTGGAAACACCATATATTTT. Encoded protein: CASSWTGSGNTIYF. This chain joins TRBV5-6 and TRBJ1-3, with TRBD1 matching over 7 bases. The CDR3 has 14 amino acids. Germline assignment: CDR1 SGHDT and CDR2 YYEEEE. V trimming: 3 bases; J trimming: 0 bases; junction bases outside the gene matches: 0. The full variable domain, completed using reference TRBV5-6 and TRBJ1-3, is DAGVTQSPTHLIKTRGQQVTLRCSPKSGHDTVSWYQQALGQGPQFIFQYYEEEERQRGNFPDRFSGHQFPNYSSELNVNALLLGDSALYLCASSWTGSGNTIYFGEGSWLTVV.

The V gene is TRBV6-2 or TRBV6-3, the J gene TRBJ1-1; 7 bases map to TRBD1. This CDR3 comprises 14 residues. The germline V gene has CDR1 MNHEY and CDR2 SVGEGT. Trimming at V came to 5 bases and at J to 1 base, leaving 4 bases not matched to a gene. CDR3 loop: CASSKQGSNTEAFF. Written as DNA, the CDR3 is TGTGCCAGCAGTAAACAGGGGTCGAACACTGAAGCTTTCTTT.

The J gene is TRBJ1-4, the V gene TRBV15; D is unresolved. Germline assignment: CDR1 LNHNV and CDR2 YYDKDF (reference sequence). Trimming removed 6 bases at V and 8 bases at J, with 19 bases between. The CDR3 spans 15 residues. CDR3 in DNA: TGTGCCACCAGGATGGATCGCGGTCCTCGGGAAAAACTGTTTTTT. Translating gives CATRMDRGPREKLFF.

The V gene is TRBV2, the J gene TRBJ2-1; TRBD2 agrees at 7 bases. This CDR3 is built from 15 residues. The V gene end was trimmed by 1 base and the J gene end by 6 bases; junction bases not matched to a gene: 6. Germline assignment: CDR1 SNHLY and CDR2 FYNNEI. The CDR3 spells CASSEGGRAVNEQFF. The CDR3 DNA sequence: TGTGCCAGCAGTGAAGGTGGGAGGGCTGTCAATGAGCAGTTCTTC.

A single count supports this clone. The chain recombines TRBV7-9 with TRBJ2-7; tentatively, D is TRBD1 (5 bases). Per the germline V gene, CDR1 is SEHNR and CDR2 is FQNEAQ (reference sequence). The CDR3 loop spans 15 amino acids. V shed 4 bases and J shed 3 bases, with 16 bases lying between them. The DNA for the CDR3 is TGTGCCAGCAGCTCACAGGTCAGCCAGTACTACGAGCAGTACTTC. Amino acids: CASSSQVSQYYEQYF.

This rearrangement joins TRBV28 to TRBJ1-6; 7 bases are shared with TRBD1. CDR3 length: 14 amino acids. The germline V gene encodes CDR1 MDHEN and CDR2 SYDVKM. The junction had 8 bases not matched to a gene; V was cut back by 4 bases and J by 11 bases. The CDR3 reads CASSSTGISPPLHF. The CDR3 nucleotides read TGTGCCAGCAGTTCGACAGGGATTAGTCCACCCCTCCACTTT.

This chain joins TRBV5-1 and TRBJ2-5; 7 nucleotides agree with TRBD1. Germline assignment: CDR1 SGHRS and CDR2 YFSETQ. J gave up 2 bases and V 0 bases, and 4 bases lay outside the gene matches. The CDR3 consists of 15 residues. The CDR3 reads CASSLAGTVQETQYF. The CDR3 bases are TGCGCCAGCAGCTTGGCCGGGACAGTACAAGAGACCCAGTACTTC.

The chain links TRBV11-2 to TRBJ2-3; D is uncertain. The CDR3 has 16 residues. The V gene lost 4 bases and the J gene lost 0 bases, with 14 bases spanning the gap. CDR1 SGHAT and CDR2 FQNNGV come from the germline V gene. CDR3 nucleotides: TGTGCCAGCAGCTCCCGTCGTAAAGCTAGCACAGATACGCAGTATTTT. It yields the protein CASSSRRKASTDTQYF.

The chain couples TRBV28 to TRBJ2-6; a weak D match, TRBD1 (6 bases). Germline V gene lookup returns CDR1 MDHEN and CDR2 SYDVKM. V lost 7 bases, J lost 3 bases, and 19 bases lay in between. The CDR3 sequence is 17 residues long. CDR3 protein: CASTPGAGAVGANVLTF. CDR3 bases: TGTGCCAGCACTCCCGGGGCAGGGGCGGTTGGGGCCAACGTCCTGACTTTC.

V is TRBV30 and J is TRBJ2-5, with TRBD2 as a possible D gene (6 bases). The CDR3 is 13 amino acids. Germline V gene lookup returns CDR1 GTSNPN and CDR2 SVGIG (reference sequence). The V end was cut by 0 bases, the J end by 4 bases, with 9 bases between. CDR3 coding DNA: TGTGCCTGGAGTGTAGGAGGGCTAGAGACCCAGTACTTC. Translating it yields CAWSVGGLETQYF.

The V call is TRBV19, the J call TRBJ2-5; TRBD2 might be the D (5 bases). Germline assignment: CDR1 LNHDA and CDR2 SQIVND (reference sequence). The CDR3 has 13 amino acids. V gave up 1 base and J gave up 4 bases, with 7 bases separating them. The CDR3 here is CASSIVAGETQYF. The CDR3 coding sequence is TGTGCCAGTAGTATAGTCGCGGGAGAGACCCAGTACTTC.

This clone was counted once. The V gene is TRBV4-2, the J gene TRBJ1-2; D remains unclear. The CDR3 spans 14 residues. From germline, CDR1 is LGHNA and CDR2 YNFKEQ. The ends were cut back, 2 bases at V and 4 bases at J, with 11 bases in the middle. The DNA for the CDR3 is TGTGCCAGCAGCCAATCCGGTGGTGGCTATGGCTACACCTTC. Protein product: CASSQSGGGYGYTF.

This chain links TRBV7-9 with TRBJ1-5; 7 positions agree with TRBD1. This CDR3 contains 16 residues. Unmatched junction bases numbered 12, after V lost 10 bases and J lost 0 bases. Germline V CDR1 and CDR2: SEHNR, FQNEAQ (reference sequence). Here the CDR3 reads CAIHTGTEPSNQPQHF. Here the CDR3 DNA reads TGTGCCATCCATACCGGGACAGAACCTAGCAATCAGCCCCAGCATTTT.

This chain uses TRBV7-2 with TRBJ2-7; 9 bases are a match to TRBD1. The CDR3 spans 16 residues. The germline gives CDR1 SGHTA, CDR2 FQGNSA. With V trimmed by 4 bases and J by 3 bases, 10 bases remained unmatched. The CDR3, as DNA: TGTGCCAGCAGCTCACCGGGACAGGGATTACTCTACGAGCAGTACTTC. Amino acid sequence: CASSSPGQGLLYEQYF.

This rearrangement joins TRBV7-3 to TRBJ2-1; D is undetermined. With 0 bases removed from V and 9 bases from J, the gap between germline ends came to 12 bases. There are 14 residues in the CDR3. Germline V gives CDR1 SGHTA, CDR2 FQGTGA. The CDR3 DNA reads TGTGCCAGCAGCTTAACTGCACCTACCGGTGAGCAGTTCTTC. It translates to CASSLTAPTGEQFF.

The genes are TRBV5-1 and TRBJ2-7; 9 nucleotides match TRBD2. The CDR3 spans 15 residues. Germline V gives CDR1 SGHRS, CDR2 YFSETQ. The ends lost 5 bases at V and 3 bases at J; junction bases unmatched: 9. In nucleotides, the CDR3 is TGCGCCAGCAGAAGGGAGCTTAGCGGGAGCTACGAGCAGTACTTC. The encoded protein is CASRRELSGSYEQYF.

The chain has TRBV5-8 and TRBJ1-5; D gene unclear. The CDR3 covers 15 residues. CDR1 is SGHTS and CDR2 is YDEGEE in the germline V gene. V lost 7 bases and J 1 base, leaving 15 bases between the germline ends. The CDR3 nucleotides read TGTGCCAGCCTCGGAGGCCGAAGAAGCAATCAGCCCCAGCATTTT. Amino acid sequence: CASLGGRRSNQPQHF.

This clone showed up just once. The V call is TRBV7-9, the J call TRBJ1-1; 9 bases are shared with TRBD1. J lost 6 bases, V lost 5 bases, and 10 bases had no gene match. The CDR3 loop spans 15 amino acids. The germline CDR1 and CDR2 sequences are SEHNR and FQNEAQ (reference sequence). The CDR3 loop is CASSTPTGGWAEAFF. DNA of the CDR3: TGTGCCAGCAGCACCCCAACAGGGGGCTGGGCTGAAGCTTTCTTT.

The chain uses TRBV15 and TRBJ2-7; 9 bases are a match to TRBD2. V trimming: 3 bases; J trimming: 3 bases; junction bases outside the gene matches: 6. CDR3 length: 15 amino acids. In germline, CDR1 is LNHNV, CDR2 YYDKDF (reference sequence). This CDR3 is CATSRERGAHYEQYF. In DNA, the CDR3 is TGTGCCACCAGCAGGGAGCGGGGGGCCCACTACGAGCAGTACTTC.

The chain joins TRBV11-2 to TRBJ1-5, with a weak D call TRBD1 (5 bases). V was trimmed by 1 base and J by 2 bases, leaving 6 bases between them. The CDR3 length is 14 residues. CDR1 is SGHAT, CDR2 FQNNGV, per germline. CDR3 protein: CASSLGGGNQPQHF. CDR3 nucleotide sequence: TGTGCCAGCAGCTTAGGGGGGGGCAATCAGCCCCAGCATTTT.

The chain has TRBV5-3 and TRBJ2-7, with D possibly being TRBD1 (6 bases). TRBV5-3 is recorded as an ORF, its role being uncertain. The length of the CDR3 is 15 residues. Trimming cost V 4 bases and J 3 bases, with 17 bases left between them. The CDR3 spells CARSAIQGKNYEQYF. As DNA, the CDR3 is TGTGCCAGAAGCGCAATTCAGGGGAAGAACTACGAGCAGTACTTC.

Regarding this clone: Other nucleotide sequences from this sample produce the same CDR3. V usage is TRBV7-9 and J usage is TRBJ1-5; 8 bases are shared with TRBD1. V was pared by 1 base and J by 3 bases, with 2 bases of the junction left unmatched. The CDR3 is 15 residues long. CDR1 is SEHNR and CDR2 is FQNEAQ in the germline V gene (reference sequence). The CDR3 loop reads CASSLGTGSNQPQHF. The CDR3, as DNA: TGTGCCAGCAGCTTAGGGACAGGGTCCAATCAGCCCCAGCATTTT.

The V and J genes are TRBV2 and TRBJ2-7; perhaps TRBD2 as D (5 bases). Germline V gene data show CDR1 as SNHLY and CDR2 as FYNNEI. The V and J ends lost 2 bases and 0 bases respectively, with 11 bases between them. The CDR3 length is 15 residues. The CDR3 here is CASSEPKRSSYEQYF. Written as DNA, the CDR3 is TGTGCCAGCAGTGAACCGAAGCGGAGCTCCTACGAGCAGTACTTC.